This T cell receptor beta chain appears in the sequencing data of a study of blood T cell repertoires in COVID-19 (TCRdb year 2020). Study-wide context: Samples covering the acute and convalescent phases of COVID-19 were provided by collaborators in the United States, Italy and Spain. The material from the prospective study consisted of cDNA or gDNA derived from T cells, B-cell-depleted T cells, or PBMCs. Subjects who had been exposed to COVID-19, were actively infected with it, or had recovered from it provided the deeply sampled blood TCRbeta repertoires that made up the dataset. The repertoires were released in a freely available public database meant as a resource for research on the immune response to SARS-CoV-2. Samples came from the ongoing ImmuneRACE study (first 160 participants) plus 1,254 subjects from 6 global collaborators. The sample metadata nearly always contained a de-identified subject ID, COVID-19 status, age in years and sex. Where available, HLA class I and class II types were obtained from metadata supplied by the sample provider rather than from assay-based typing. Study-wide findings and limitations: The quantity of clinical and demographic metadata differed by source and by participant and was supplied without curation.

In the prospective study, participants were 18 to 89 years old, resided in under 30 geographic areas of the United States, and were enrolled through a virtual design. Cohort assignment in the prospective study relied on participant-reported clinical history from a screening survey and a study questionnaire. Exposed participants had been in contact with someone with a PCR-confirmed or clinician-diagnosed COVID-19 case within 2 weeks of study entry. Each participant in the prospective study had whole blood, serum and a nasopharyngeal or oropharyngeal swab collected by mobile phlebotomists. Over a roughly 2-month period, participants in the prospective study had the option of providing additional blood draws and questionnaires. Before DNA extraction, blood samples from the prospective study were shipped at room temperature or frozen. For this clone: Its antigen has not been determined. No quality values exist for individual bases; no much larger clone is one base distant.

The immunoSEQ Assay, a bias-controlled multiplex PCR, was used to amplify TCRbeta CDR3 regions from genomic DNA. Per the authors' processing: The number of nucleated cells in each sample was estimated from the amplification of reference gene primers within the assay. To quantify the absolute abundance of each unique TCRbeta CDR3 rearrangement, sequence reads were collapsed and filtered. For each sample, productive Simpson clonality was calculated as the square root of Simpson's diversity index over productive rearrangements. The clones in this table, taken by TCRdb from immuneACCESS, are in-frame only. Not every clone is retained; where verified, under half of the shortfall comes from an unresolved V gene, and the cause of the rest is unknown. The D gene and trimming were derived from the DNA, and the V and J assignments and clone size from that table. This sample holds around 130,000 clones; about 84% were observed only once. The ten largest clones add up to 1.5% to 2% of the sample.

The germline V gene (reference sequence) gives CDR1 as PRHDT and CDR2 as FYEKMQ. The V end gives up 5 bases and the J end 6 bases, leaving 8 bases in the junction not matched to a gene. The CDR3 goes from the cysteine to the phenylalanine over 16 residues. The kept DNA is CDR3 alone, 48 bases in frame from the first base. The clonotype originates from a woman between 18 and 29 years old who had been exposed to COVID-19. The rearrangement joined TRBV13 to TRBJ2-1, with 12 central nucleotides matching TRBD2. Sequenced sample: PBMCs or T cells enriched from blood (not recorded which). The bases read TGTGCCAGCAGCCAAATGACTAGCGGGAGCCCCAATGAGCAGTTCTTC. This is translated as CASSQMTSGSPNEQFF.